The present TCR beta chain was sequenced within a study of blood T cell repertoires in COVID-19. Study-wide context: There were acute and convalescent COVID-19 samples, and they came from the United States, Italy and Spain. PBMCs, B-cell-depleted T cells, or T cells provided the cDNA or gDNA that made up the material.

TCRdb keeps only in-frame clones here, not all; method: immunoSEQ multiplex PCR. This sample has some 180,000 clones, with about 70% found just once. The CDR3 has 13 amino acids. V lost 3 bases, J lost 5 bases, and 13 bases lay in between. CDR1 is DFQATT and CDR2 is SNEGSKA in the germline V gene (reference sequence). V and J are TRBV20-1 and TRBJ2-5, with D possibly TRBD1 on 5 matching bases. The sequencing sample was made of peripheral blood. The sequence was obtained from a woman aged 45-60 years with active or convalescent COVID-19. CDR3 in amino acids: CSASKNRGETQYF. The CDR3 DNA reads as TGCAGTGCTAGTAAGAATAGGGGTGAGACCCAGTACTTC.